These T cell receptor beta chains were read from a single sample in a study of vaccination effects on CD4 cells after COVID-19. Clones were sequenced by immunoSEQ multiplex PCR, and TCRdb holds only the in-frame ones, with some missing. The table includes about 70,000 clones, over 60% detected once. Their antigen targets remain unknown. The input for sequencing was CD4+ T cells from PBMCs cultured with HIV peptides, taken before COVID-19 vaccination. All receptors derive from a human donor who had a prior SARS-CoV-2 infection. CDR3s include the opening cysteine and the closing phenylalanine or tryptophan. A D gene is named only where the DNA matches it firmly. Clone sizes are given selectively: once, few, many, or a class where the clone is expanded.

d_gene: -
abundance: -
v_gene: TRBV7-3
j_gene: TRBJ1-6
CDR3aa: CASSYGEDGSPLHF
CDR3nt: TGTGCCAGCAGCTACGGGGAGGATGGTTCACCCCTCCACTTT

d_gene: -
abundance: once
v_gene: TRBV18
j_gene: TRBJ2-3
CDR3aa: CASSPPSTDTQYF
CDR3nt: TGTGCCAGCTCACCTCCCTCCACAGATACGCAGTATTTT

d_gene: -
abundance: once
v_gene: TRBV5-4
j_gene: TRBJ2-7
CDR3aa: CASSHTDLGGEQYF
CDR3nt: TGTGCCAGCAGCCACACCGACCTTGGGGGGGAGCAGTACTTC

d_gene: -
abundance: -
v_gene: TRBV5-1
j_gene: TRBJ1-1
CDR3aa: CASREQPNTEAFF
CDR3nt: TGCGCCAGCAGAGAACAGCCGAACACTGAAGCTTTCTTT

d_gene: TRBD1
abundance: -
v_gene: TRBV18
j_gene: TRBJ1-2
CDR3aa: CASSRGRQGLLGYTF
CDR3nt: TGTGCCAGCTCACGGGGACGACAGGGCTTGTTGGGCTACACCTTC

d_gene: -
abundance: -
v_gene: TRBV3-1/TRBV3-2
j_gene: TRBJ2-7
CDR3aa: CASSPREYYEQYF
CDR3nt: TGTGCCAGCAGCCCCCGGGAATACTACGAGCAGTACTTC

d_gene: TRBD1
abundance: -
v_gene: TRBV7-9
j_gene: TRBJ2-5
CDR3aa: CASGDRGVKETQYF
CDR3nt: TGTGCCAGCGGAGACAGGGGGGTTAAAGAGACCCAGTACTTC

d_gene: TRBD1
abundance: -
v_gene: TRBV6-5
j_gene: TRBJ2-5
CDR3aa: CASSLRDREETQYF
CDR3nt: TGTGCCAGCAGTCTCCGGGACAGGGAAGAGACCCAGTACTTC

d_gene: TRBD2
abundance: few
v_gene: TRBV4-2
j_gene: TRBJ2-3
CDR3aa: CASSPRLAGGGADTQYF
CDR3nt: TGTGCCAGCAGCCCCAGACTAGCGGGAGGGGGAGCAGATACGCAGTATTTT

d_gene: -
abundance: -
v_gene: TRBV15
j_gene: TRBJ1-6
CDR3aa: CATSRDLATGSPLHF
CDR3nt: TGTGCCACCAGCAGAGATCTAGCTACGGGTTCACCCCTCCACTTT

d_gene: -
abundance: -
v_gene: TRBV24-1
j_gene: TRBJ2-3
CDR3aa: CATSDYGDTQYF
CDR3nt: TGTGCCACCAGTGACTATGGCGATACGCAGTATTTT

d_gene: TRBD2
abundance: -
v_gene: TRBV12-5
j_gene: TRBJ2-2
CDR3aa: CASVRPSGGVGTGELFF
CDR3nt: TGTGCTAGTGTCCGTCCTAGCGGGGGGGTTGGCACCGGGGAGCTGTTTTTT

d_gene: -
abundance: -
v_gene: TRBV5-4
j_gene: TRBJ2-3
CDR3aa: CASSLVGGRADTQYF
CDR3nt: TGTGCCAGCAGCTTGGTGGGGGGGCGAGCAGATACGCAGTATTTT

d_gene: -
abundance: -
v_gene: TRBV6-5
j_gene: TRBJ1-3
CDR3aa: CASSYTGMFSGNTIYF
CDR3nt: TGTGCCAGCAGTTACACAGGAATGTTCTCTGGAAACACCATATATTTT

d_gene: TRBD1
abundance: few
v_gene: TRBV18
j_gene: TRBJ1-2
CDR3aa: CASSLQDRVEGYTF
CDR3nt: TGTGCCAGCTCACTACAGGACAGGGTAGAAGGCTACACCTTC

d_gene: -
abundance: once
v_gene: TRBV3-1/TRBV3-2
j_gene: TRBJ1-2
CDR3aa: CASSQGSNYGYTF
CDR3nt: TGTGCCAGCAGCCAAGGATCTAACTATGGCTACACCTTC

d_gene: TRBD2
abundance: -
v_gene: TRBV5-1
j_gene: TRBJ2-5
CDR3aa: CASSLVSGGQETQYF
CDR3nt: TGCGCCAGCAGCTTGGTTTCGGGGGGGCAAGAGACCCAGTACTTC

d_gene: TRBD2
abundance: few
v_gene: TRBV30
j_gene: TRBJ2-5
CDR3aa: CAWTGLAGSETQYF
CDR3nt: TGTGCCTGGACTGGACTAGCGGGATCAGAGACCCAGTACTTC

d_gene: -
abundance: -
v_gene: TRBV4-1
j_gene: TRBJ2-1
CDR3aa: CASSQASLPGGYNEQFF
CDR3nt: TGCGCCAGCAGCCAAGCCTCGTTGCCAGGGGGGTACAATGAGCAGTTCTTC

d_gene: -
abundance: -
v_gene: TRBV4-3
j_gene: TRBJ1-1
CDR3aa: CASSQDFAGIEAFF
CDR3nt: TGCGCCAGCAGCCAAGATTTTGCCGGCATTGAAGCTTTCTTT

d_gene: TRBD1
abundance: few
v_gene: TRBV10-1
j_gene: TRBJ1-1
CDR3aa: CASIFFPRTGGMNTEAFF
CDR3nt: TGCGCCAGCATCTTTTTTCCCCGGACAGGGGGGATGAACACTGAAGCTTTCTTT

d_gene: TRBD2
abundance: -
v_gene: TRBV11-3
j_gene: TRBJ2-3
CDR3aa: CASSTGGGTDTQYF
CDR3nt: TGTGCCAGCAGCACGGGAGGGGGCACAGATACGCAGTATTTT

d_gene: -
abundance: -
v_gene: TRBV9
j_gene: TRBJ2-7
CDR3aa: CASSWQADSYEQYF
CDR3nt: TGTGCCAGCAGCTGGCAGGCCGACTCCTACGAGCAGTACTTC

d_gene: -
abundance: -
v_gene: TRBV5-4
j_gene: TRBJ2-2
CDR3aa: CASSSGTANTGELFF
CDR3nt: TGTGCCAGCAGTTCCGGGACGGCGAACACCGGGGAGCTGTTTTTT

d_gene: -
abundance: -
v_gene: TRBV6-1
j_gene: TRBJ2-3
CDR3aa: CASSEASPPADTQYF
CDR3nt: TGTGCCAGCAGTGAAGCGTCCCCTCCCGCAGATACGCAGTATTTT

d_gene: TRBD2
abundance: -
v_gene: TRBV5-4
j_gene: TRBJ2-3
CDR3aa: CASSLHGRGGTDTQYF
CDR3nt: TGTGCCAGCAGCTTGCACGGCCGGGGGGGCACAGATACGCAGTATTTT

d_gene: -
abundance: -
v_gene: TRBV20-1
j_gene: TRBJ2-1
CDR3aa: CSASEVYLREQFF
CDR3nt: TGCAGTGCTAGTGAGGTGTACCTTCGTGAGCAGTTCTTC

d_gene: -
abundance: -
v_gene: TRBV5-1
j_gene: TRBJ1-1
CDR3aa: CASTEAPTGTEAFF
CDR3nt: TGCGCCAGCACTGAGGCCCCGACGGGCACTGAAGCTTTCTTT

d_gene: -
abundance: -
v_gene: TRBV21-1
j_gene: TRBJ2-1
CDR3aa: CASSKVGSGRAYNEQFF
CDR3nt: TGTGCCAGCAGCAAAGTTGGTAGCGGGAGGGCCTACAATGAGCAGTTCTTC

d_gene: TRBD2
abundance: once
v_gene: TRBV7-6
j_gene: TRBJ2-3
CDR3aa: CASSQTSGRPSGTQYF
CDR3nt: TGTGCCAGCAGCCAGACTAGCGGGAGGCCCTCCGGGACGCAGTATTTT

d_gene: -
abundance: -
v_gene: TRBV4-3
j_gene: TRBJ2-5
CDR3aa: CASSLSVLEGQETQYF
CDR3nt: TGCGCCAGCAGCCTCTCTGTATTAGAGGGTCAAGAGACCCAGTACTTC

d_gene: TRBD1
abundance: -
v_gene: TRBV4-1
j_gene: TRBJ2-7
CDR3aa: CASSQDDRVREQYF
CDR3nt: TGCGCCAGCAGCCAGGACGACAGGGTGCGGGAGCAGTACTTC

d_gene: -
abundance: -
v_gene: TRBV2
j_gene: TRBJ1-4
CDR3aa: CASSETWGNNEKLFF
CDR3nt: TGTGCCAGCAGTGAAACGTGGGGGAACAATGAAAAACTGTTTTTT

d_gene: -
abundance: -
v_gene: TRBV6-1
j_gene: TRBJ1-3
CDR3aa: CASSDRGVFEGNTIYF
CDR3nt: TGTGCCAGCAGTGATAGGGGGGTTTTTGAAGGAAACACCATATATTTT

d_gene: -
abundance: -
v_gene: TRBV19
j_gene: TRBJ2-3
CDR3aa: CASSSLLGSTDTQYF
CDR3nt: TGTGCCAGTAGTTCGCTACTAGGGAGCACAGATACGCAGTATTTT

d_gene: TRBD2
abundance: -
v_gene: TRBV2
j_gene: TRBJ2-7
CDR3aa: CASIPIAGGPYEQYF
CDR3nt: TGTGCCAGCATCCCTATAGCGGGAGGGCCCTACGAGCAGTACTTC

d_gene: -
abundance: few
v_gene: TRBV6-6
j_gene: TRBJ2-5
CDR3aa: CASRPGWGGETQYF
CDR3nt: TGTGCCAGCAGGCCCGGTTGGGGCGGGGAGACCCAGTACTTC

d_gene: -
abundance: -
v_gene: TRBV4-3
j_gene: TRBJ2-1
CDR3aa: CASSQDWSSEQFF
CDR3nt: TGCGCCAGCAGCCAAGATTGGAGTTCTGAGCAGTTCTTC

d_gene: -
abundance: once
v_gene: TRBV18
j_gene: TRBJ1-2
CDR3aa: CASSPGGWDGYTF
CDR3nt: TGTGCCAGCTCTCCGGGGGGCTGGGATGGCTACACCTTC

d_gene: -
abundance: once
v_gene: TRBV3-1/TRBV3-2
j_gene: TRBJ1-1
CDR3aa: CASSQAGRYLLNTEAFF
CDR3nt: TGTGCCAGCAGCCAAGCGGGAAGGTACCTATTGAACACTGAAGCTTTCTTT

d_gene: -
abundance: -
v_gene: TRBV13
j_gene: TRBJ1-4
CDR3aa: CASSLMGAGEKLFF
CDR3nt: TGTGCCAGCAGCTTAATGGGGGCCGGGGAAAAACTGTTTTTT

d_gene: TRBD2
abundance: once
v_gene: TRBV2
j_gene: TRBJ2-2
CDR3aa: CASSGLAGPTGELFF
CDR3nt: TGTGCCAGCAGTGGACTAGCGGGGCCCACCGGGGAGCTGTTTTTT

d_gene: -
abundance: -
v_gene: TRBV7-9
j_gene: TRBJ2-7
CDR3aa: CASSSTYLYEQYF
CDR3nt: TGTGCCAGCAGCTCCACGTATCTCTACGAGCAGTACTTC

d_gene: -
abundance: -
v_gene: TRBV19
j_gene: TRBJ2-3
CDR3aa: CASSPTRADTQYF
CDR3nt: TGTGCCAGTAGTCCGACTCGGGCAGATACGCAGTATTTT

d_gene: -
abundance: few
v_gene: TRBV11-1
j_gene: TRBJ2-2
CDR3aa: CASSLGVYTGELFF
CDR3nt: TGTGCCAGCAGCTTAGGGGTTTACACCGGGGAGCTGTTTTTT

d_gene: -
abundance: once
v_gene: TRBV11-3
j_gene: TRBJ2-3
CDR3aa: CASSKRSDTQYF
CDR3nt: TGTGCCAGCAGTAAGCGGTCAGATACGCAGTATTTT

d_gene: TRBD1
abundance: few
v_gene: TRBV5-1
j_gene: TRBJ1-1
CDR3aa: CASSRSGTGFVFF
CDR3nt: TGCGCCAGCAGCAGGTCCGGGACAGGGTTTGTTTTCTTT

d_gene: -
abundance: -
v_gene: TRBV6-1
j_gene: TRBJ2-6
CDR3aa: CASSEPSGLGANVLTF
CDR3nt: TGTGCCAGCAGTGAACCGTCAGGGCTCGGGGCCAACGTCCTGACTTTC

d_gene: -
abundance: -
v_gene: TRBV5-1
j_gene: TRBJ2-5
CDR3aa: CASSYLGGIENQETQYF
CDR3nt: TGCGCCAGCAGCTACCTCGGGGGCATCGAAAACCAAGAGACCCAGTACTTC

d_gene: -
abundance: -
v_gene: TRBV9
j_gene: TRBJ2-3
CDR3aa: CASSVAGDTDTQYF
CDR3nt: TGTGCCAGCAGCGTAGCCGGGGACACAGATACGCAGTATTTT

d_gene: TRBD1
abundance: once
v_gene: TRBV5-1
j_gene: TRBJ1-2
CDR3aa: CASSLAGTGVDGYTF
CDR3nt: TGCGCCAGCAGCTTGGCCGGGACAGGGGTAGACGGCTACACCTTC

d_gene: -
abundance: -
v_gene: TRBV9
j_gene: TRBJ1-3
CDR3aa: CASSVDPASSGNTIYF
CDR3nt: TGTGCCAGCAGCGTAGACCCTGCAAGCTCTGGAAACACCATATATTTT

d_gene: -
abundance: -
v_gene: TRBV5-5
j_gene: TRBJ2-3
CDR3aa: CASSLGLELTDTQYF
CDR3nt: TGTGCCAGCAGCTTGGGGCTTGAGCTCACAGATACGCAGTATTTT

d_gene: -
abundance: -
v_gene: TRBV6-6
j_gene: TRBJ1-5
CDR3aa: CASSYGLGGSNQPQHF
CDR3nt: TGTGCCAGCAGTTACGGGCTTGGGGGCAGCAATCAGCCCCAGCATTTT

d_gene: -
abundance: -
v_gene: TRBV2
j_gene: TRBJ1-1
CDR3aa: CASSEQLTEAFF
CDR3nt: TGTGCCAGCAGTGAACAACTCACTGAAGCTTTCTTT

d_gene: -
abundance: -
v_gene: TRBV30
j_gene: TRBJ2-4
CDR3aa: CAWESLAKNIQYF
CDR3nt: TGTGCCTGGGAGTCCTTAGCCAAAAACATTCAGTACTTC

d_gene: -
abundance: -
v_gene: TRBV3-1/TRBV3-2
j_gene: TRBJ2-7
CDR3aa: CASSHTASEQYF
CDR3nt: TGTGCCAGCAGCCACACCGCTAGTGAGCAGTACTTC

d_gene: -
abundance: -
v_gene: TRBV23-1
j_gene: TRBJ1-2
CDR3aa: CASSGQRRPLRHGYTF
CDR3nt: TGCGCCAGCAGTGGCCAGAGAAGGCCCTTAAGGCATGGCTACACCTTC

d_gene: TRBD2
abundance: -
v_gene: TRBV5-1
j_gene: TRBJ2-3
CDR3aa: CASSPGTSGRGTDTQYF
CDR3nt: TGCGCCAGCAGCCCAGGGACTAGCGGGAGGGGCACAGATACGCAGTATTTT

d_gene: TRBD2
abundance: -
v_gene: TRBV20-1
j_gene: TRBJ2-1
CDR3aa: CSASGLAGGYEQFF
CDR3nt: TGCAGTGCTAGTGGACTAGCGGGAGGTTATGAGCAGTTCTTC